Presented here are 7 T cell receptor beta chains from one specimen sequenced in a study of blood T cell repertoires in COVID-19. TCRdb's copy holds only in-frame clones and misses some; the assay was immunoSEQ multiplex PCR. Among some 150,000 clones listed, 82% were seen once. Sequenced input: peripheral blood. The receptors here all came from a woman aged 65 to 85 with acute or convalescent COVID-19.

The CDR3 DNA sequence: TGTGCCAGCAGCTCCCGGACAGGACCGGGGGGCTACACCTTC. It encodes CASSSRTGPGGYTF. The chain recombines TRBV7-2 with TRBJ1-2, with 7 nucleotides matching TRBD1. Germline V lookup: CDR1 SGHTA, CDR2 FQGNSA. The CDR3 extends over 14 amino acids. Losses at the gene ends were 4 bases for V and 8 bases for J; bases not matched to a gene: 10.

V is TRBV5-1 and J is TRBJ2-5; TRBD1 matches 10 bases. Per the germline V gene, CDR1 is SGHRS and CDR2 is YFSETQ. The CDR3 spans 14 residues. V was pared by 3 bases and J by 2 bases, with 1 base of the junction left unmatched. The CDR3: CASSSDRGQETQYF. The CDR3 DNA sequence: TGCGCCAGCAGCTCGGACAGGGGGCAAGAGACCCAGTACTTC.

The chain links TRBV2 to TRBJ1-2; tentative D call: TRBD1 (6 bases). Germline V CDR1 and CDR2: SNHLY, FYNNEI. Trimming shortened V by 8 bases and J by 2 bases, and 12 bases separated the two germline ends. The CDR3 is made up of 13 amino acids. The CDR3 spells CASRGGANYGYTF. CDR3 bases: TGTGCCAGCCGGGGGGGGGCCAACTATGGCTACACCTTC.

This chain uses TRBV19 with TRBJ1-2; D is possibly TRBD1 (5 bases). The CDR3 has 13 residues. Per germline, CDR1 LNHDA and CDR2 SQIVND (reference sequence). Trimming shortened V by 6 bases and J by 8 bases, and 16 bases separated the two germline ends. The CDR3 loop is CASRAGQGTGYTF. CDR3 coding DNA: TGTGCCAGTAGGGCGGGGCAGGGTACGGGCTACACCTTC.

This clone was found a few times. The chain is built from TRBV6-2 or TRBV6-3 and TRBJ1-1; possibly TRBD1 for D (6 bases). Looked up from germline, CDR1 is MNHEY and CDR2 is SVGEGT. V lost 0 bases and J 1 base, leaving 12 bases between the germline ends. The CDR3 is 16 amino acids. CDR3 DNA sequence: TGTGCCAGCAGTTACTCGGGACACAGAAAGAACACTGAAGCTTTCTTT. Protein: CASSYSGHRKNTEAFF.

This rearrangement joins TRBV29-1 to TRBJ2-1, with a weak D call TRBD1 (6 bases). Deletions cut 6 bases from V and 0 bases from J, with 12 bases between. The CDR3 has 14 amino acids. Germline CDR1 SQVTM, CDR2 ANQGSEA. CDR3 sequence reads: CSVTGDSSYNEQFF. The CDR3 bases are TGCAGCGTGACAGGAGATAGCTCCTACAATGAGCAGTTCTTC.

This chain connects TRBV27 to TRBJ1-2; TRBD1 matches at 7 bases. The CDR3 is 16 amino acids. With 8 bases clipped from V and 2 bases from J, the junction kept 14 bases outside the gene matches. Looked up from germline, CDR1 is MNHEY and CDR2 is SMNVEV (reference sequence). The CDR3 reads CASGYLDRLSNYGYTF. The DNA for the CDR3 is TGTGCCAGCGGCTACTTGGACAGGCTATCCAACTATGGCTACACCTTC.